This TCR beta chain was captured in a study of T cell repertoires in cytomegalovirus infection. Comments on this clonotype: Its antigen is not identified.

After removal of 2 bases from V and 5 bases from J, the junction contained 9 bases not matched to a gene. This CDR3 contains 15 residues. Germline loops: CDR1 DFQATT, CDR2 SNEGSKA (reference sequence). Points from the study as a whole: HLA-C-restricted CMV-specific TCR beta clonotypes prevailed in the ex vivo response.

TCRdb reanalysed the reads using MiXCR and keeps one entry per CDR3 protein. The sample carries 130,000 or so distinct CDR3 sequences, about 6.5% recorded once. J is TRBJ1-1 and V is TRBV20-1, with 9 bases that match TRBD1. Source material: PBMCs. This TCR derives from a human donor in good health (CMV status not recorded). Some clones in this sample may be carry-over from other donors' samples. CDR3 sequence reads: CSARSTGGAGTEAFF. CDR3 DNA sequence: TGCAGTGCTAGAAGCACAGGGGGCGCTGGGACTGAAGCTTTCTTT.